These T cell receptor beta chains were read from a single sample in a study of blood T cell repertoires in COVID-19. The protocol was immunoSEQ multiplex PCR, while the TCRdb copy is restricted to in-frame clones and leaves out a portion. The table lists about 410,000 clones, about nine tenths of them singletons. The sample taken for sequencing was PBMCs or T cells enriched from blood (not recorded which). These receptors originate from a woman in her 30s who had recovered from COVID-19. Each CDR3 is given with its conserved first and last residue. The D gene is left open where the match is weak. Size is stated for part of the rows, as once, few or many counts, or as a class when the clone is expanded.

cdr3_nt cdr3_aa clone_size v_call d_call j_call
TGTGCCAGCAGGTCTGGAACTAAGCAGTACTTC CASRSGTKQYF NA TRBV12-3/TRBV12-4 NA TRBJ2-7
TGTGCCTGGAGTGGTCAGGGTACCTACTCTGGAAACACCATATATTTT CAWSGQGTYSGNTIYF once TRBV30 NA TRBJ1-3
TGCAGCGTTGAATCGGGCGGGCCCCCCTACGAGCAGTACTTC CSVESGGPPYEQYF NA TRBV29-1 NA TRBJ2-7
TGTGCCAGCAGTGAACTTCTACTCGATGAGCAGTTCTTC CASSELLLDEQFF NA TRBV2 NA TRBJ2-1
TGTGCCAGCAGCGTTTCCACAGGGGCCGAGACCCAGTACTTC CASSVSTGAETQYF NA TRBV9 TRBD1 TRBJ2-5
TGTGCCAGTTCCCATACAGGCGGGAACACTGAAGCTTTCTTT CASSHTGGNTEAFF NA TRBV19 NA TRBJ1-1
TGTGCCAGCAGCCTAAATAGACAGGGCAACACTGAAGCTTTCTTT CASSLNRQGNTEAFF NA TRBV7-8 TRBD1 TRBJ1-1
TGCAGCGCCCGAGACCAGGGGGCTTCTGGAAACACCATATATTTT CSARDQGASGNTIYF NA TRBV29-1 TRBD1 TRBJ1-3
TGTGCCAGCAGCTTAAAGGCGGGCGAACCCCAGCATTTT CASSLKAGEPQHF few TRBV7-9 NA TRBJ1-5
TGTGCCAGCAGCGTAGAAGGTAGCGGGAGGGCCTGGGATGAGCAGTTCTTC CASSVEGSGRAWDEQFF NA TRBV9 TRBD2 TRBJ2-1
TGTGCCAGTAGTATGGCGGGGACAGGGAGGGGTGAGCAGTTCTTC CASSMAGTGRGEQFF NA TRBV19 TRBD1 TRBJ2-1
TGTGCCAGCAGCCCGGGACAGGTCGGAGGTAATGAGCAGTTCTTC CASSPGQVGGNEQFF NA TRBV5-4 TRBD1 TRBJ2-1
TGTGCCAGTAGTACAGGCGACAGGGTACGCAATTCACCCCTCCACTTT CASSTGDRVRNSPLHF NA TRBV19 TRBD1 TRBJ1-6
TGCGCACGAGCCAGGCACTGGGGGGCCTACGAGCAGTACTTC CARARHWGAYEQYF NA TRBV5-1 NA TRBJ2-7
TGTGCCAGCAGCACCGGGACAGGGGGCAATGAGCAGTTCTTC CASSTGTGGNEQFF once TRBV7-3 TRBD1 TRBJ2-1
TGTGCCAGCAGTCGGACAGGGTTGGGCACTGAAGCTTTCTTT CASSRTGLGTEAFF few TRBV28 TRBD1 TRBJ1-1
TGTGCCACCAGTGATTTCCGTGACAGGGGTGCCTACAATGAGCAGTTCTTC CATSDFRDRGAYNEQFF NA TRBV24-1 TRBD1 TRBJ2-1